The text below deals with one T cell receptor (beta chain). This could be a read error, since a much larger clone is one nucleotide away. The germline V and J ends were trimmed by 2 bases and 5 bases, with 13 bases remaining between them. The CDR3 runs 14 residues. CDR1 SGHTS and CDR2 YDEGEE come from the germline V gene. The data stem from a study of CD8 T cells in ankylosing spondylitis. A single record per CDR3 protein comes from TCRdb applying MiXCR to the 5' RACE reads. The sample shows fewer than 250,000 distinct CDR3 sequences, 10% of them seen only once. The TCR was taken from a male donor with ankylosing spondylitis or in good health (not recorded which). Sample: blood, either unsorted or a sorted T cell fraction (not recorded which). The genes are TRBV5-8 and TRBJ1-1; the D is unclear. The CDR3 is CASSFFGPKTEAFF. The CDR3 region has the DNA TGTGCCAGCAGCTTTTTTGGCCCGAAAACTGAAGCTTTCTTT. Full variable domain (outside the CDR3, taken from reference TRBV5-8 and TRBJ1-1): EAGVTQSPTHLIKTRGQQATLRCSPISGHTSVYWYQQALGLGLQFLLWYDEGEERNRGNFPPRFSGRQFPNYSSELNVNALELEDSALYLCASSFFGPKTEAFFGQGTRLTVV.